The sequence of this TCR beta chain was determined in a study of early T cells in non-severe SARS-CoV-2 infection. Germline CDR1 is SGHTA and CDR2 is FQGNSA. The CDR3 contains 15 residues. With 0 bases removed from V and 1 base from J, the gap between germline ends came to 7 bases. This clonotype was detected many times. Unique molecular identifier tags were affixed to discrete cDNA molecules. TCRdb fed the 5' RACE reads into MiXCR, producing one record per CDR3 protein. The sample has around 26,000 distinct CDR3 sequences, roughly 4.4% seen once; the top ten hold more than 9.5%. This receptor was taken from an adult who was a healthcare worker with PCR-confirmed SARS-CoV-2 infection or an uninfected control (not recorded which). The material sequenced was whole blood. The rearrangement links TRBV7-2 to TRBJ1-3; no clear D. The CDR3 bases are TGTGCCAGCAGCTTAGCGTCATCTTCTGGAAACACCATATATTTT. It codes for CASSLASSSGNTIYF.